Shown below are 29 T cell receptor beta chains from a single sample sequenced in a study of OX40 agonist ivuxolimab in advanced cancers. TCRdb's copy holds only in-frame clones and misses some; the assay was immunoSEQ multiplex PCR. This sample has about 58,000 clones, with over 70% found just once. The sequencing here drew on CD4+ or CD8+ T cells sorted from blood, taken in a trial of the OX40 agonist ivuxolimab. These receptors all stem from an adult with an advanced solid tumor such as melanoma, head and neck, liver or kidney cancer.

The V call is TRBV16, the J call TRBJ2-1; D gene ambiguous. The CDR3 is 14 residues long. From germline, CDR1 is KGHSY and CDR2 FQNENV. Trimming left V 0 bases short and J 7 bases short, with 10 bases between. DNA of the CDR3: TGTGCCAGCAGCCAATCGCGCCTTTCAAATGAGCAGTTCTTC. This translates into CASSQSRLSNEQFF.

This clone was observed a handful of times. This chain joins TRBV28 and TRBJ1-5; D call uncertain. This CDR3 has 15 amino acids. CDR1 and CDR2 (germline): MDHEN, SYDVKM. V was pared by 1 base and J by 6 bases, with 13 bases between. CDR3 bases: TGTGCCAGCAGTTTATACCCGGATGTAGGTCAGCCCCAGCATTTT. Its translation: CASSLYPDVGQPQHF.

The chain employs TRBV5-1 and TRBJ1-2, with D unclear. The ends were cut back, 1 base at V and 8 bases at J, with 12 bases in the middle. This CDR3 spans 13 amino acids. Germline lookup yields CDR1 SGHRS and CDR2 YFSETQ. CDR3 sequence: CASSLTLGFGYTF. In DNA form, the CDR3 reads TGCGCCAGCAGCTTGACGTTGGGATTCGGCTACACCTTC.

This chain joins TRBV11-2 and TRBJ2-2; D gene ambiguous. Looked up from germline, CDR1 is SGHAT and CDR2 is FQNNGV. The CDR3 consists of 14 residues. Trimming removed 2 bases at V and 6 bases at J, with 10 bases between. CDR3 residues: CASSLLRGAGELFF. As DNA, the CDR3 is TGTGCCAGCAGCTTACTGCGAGGCGCCGGGGAGCTGTTTTTT.

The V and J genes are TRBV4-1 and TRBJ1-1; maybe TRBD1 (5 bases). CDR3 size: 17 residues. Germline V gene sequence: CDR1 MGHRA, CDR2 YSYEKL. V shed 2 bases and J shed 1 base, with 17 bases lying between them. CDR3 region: CASSQPIGEGANTEAFF. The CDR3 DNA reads TGCGCCAGCAGCCAACCAATCGGGGAAGGGGCGAACACTGAAGCTTTCTTT.

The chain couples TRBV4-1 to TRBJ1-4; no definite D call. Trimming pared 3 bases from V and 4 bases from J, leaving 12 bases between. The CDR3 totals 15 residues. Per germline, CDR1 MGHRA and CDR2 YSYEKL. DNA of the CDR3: TGCGCCAGCAGCCAGGCAGGCGCCGGTAATGAAAAACTGTTTTTT. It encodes CASSQAGAGNEKLFF.

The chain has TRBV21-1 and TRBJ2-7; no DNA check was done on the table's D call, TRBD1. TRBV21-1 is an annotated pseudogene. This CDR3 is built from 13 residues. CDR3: CASSKGVAPEQYF. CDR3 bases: TGTGCCAGCAGCAAAGGTGTGGCTCCCGAGCAGTACTTC.

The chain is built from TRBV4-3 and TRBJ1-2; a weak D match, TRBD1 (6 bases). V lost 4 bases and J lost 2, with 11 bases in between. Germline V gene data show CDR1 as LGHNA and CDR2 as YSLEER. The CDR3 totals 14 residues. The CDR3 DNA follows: TGCGCCAGCAGCCGGACAGCAGGCAACTATGGCTACACCTTC. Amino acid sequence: CASSRTAGNYGYTF.

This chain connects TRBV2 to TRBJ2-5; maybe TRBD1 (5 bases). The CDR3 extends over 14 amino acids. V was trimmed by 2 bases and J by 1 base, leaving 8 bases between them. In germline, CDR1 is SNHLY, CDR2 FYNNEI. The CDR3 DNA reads TGTGCCAGCAGTGAATCTAGGGGCCAAGAGACCCAGTACTTC. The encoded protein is CASSESRGQETQYF.

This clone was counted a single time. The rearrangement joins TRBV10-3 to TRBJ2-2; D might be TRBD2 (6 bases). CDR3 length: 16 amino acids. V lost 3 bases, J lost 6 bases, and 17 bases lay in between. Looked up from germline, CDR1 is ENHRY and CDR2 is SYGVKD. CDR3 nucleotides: TGTGCCATCAGTGACGTCGGGGGAGCGGGCCCCGGGGAGCTGTTTTTT. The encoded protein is CAISDVGGAGPGELFF.

This chain's CDR3 is CASSGWTGDETQYF. In DNA, the CDR3 is TGTGCCAGCAGCGGCTGGACAGGGGATGAGACCCAGTACTTC. This rearrangement joins TRBV5-6 to TRBJ2-5; 9 bases fit TRBD1. Germline V gives CDR1 SGHDT, CDR2 YYEEEE. The CDR3 consists of 14 residues. With 4 bases clipped from V and 5 bases from J, the junction kept 6 bases outside the gene matches.

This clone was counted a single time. The CDR3 spells CASSEGQTPEKLFF. CDR3 sequence (DNA): TGCGCCAGCAGTGAGGGGCAGACGCCTGAAAAACTGTTTTTT. V usage is TRBV10-1 and J usage is TRBJ1-4; no clear D gene. The CDR3 consists of 14 residues. Trimming took off 2 bases at V and 7 bases at J, with 11 bases between the two ends. The V gene's germline CDR1 is WNHNN and CDR2 SYGVQD (reference sequence).

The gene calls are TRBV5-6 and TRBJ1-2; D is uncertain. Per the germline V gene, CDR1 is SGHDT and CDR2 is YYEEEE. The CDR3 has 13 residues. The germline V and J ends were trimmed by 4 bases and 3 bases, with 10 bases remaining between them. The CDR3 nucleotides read TGTGCCAGCAGCCCAGGACCTGACTATGGCTACACCTTC. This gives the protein CASSPGPDYGYTF.

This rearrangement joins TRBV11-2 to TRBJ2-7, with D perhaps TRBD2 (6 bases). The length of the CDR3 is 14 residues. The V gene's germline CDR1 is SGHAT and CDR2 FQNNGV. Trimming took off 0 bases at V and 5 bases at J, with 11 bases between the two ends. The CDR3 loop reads CASSLDPRRDEQYF. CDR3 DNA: TGTGCCAGCAGCTTAGATCCCAGGAGGGACGAGCAGTACTTC.

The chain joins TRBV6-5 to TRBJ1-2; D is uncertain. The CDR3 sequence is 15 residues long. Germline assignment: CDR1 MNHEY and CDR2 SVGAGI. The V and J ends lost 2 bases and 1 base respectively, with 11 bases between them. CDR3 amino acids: CASSYVKADNYGYTF. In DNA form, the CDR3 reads TGTGCCAGCAGTTACGTGAAGGCTGATAACTATGGCTACACCTTC.

DNA of the CDR3: TGTGCCATCAGTGGAACAGAGTTCCATGGCTACACCTTC. Encoded protein: CAISGTEFHGYTF. V gene TRBV10-3 combines with J gene TRBJ1-2, with D hard to call. Trimming removed 4 bases from V and 6 bases from J, with 12 bases in between. The CDR3 contains 13 residues. The germline CDR1 and CDR2 sequences are ENHRY and SYGVKD.

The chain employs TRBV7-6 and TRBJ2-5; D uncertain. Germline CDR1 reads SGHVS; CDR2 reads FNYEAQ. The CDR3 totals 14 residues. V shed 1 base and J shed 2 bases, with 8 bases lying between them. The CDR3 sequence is CASSLGVGQETQYF. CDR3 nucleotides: TGTGCCAGCAGCTTAGGGGTGGGGCAAGAGACCCAGTACTTC.

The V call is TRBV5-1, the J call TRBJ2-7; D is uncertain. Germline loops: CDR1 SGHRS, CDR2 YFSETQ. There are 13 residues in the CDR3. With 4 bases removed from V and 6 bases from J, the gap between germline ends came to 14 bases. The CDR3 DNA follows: TGCGCCAGCAGCGGATCCACCCGGCTCGAGCAGTACTTC. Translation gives CASSGSTRLEQYF.

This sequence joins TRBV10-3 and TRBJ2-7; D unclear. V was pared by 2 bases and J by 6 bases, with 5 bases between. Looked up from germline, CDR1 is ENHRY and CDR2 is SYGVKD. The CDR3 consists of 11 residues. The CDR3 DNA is TGTGCCATCAGTGAGGCTTTCGAGCAGTACTTC. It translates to CAISEAFEQYF.

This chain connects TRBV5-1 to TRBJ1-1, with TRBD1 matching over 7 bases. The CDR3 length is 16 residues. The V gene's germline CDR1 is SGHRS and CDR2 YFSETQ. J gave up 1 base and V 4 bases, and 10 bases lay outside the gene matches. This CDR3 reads CASSSSGTEKNTEAFF. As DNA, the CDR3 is TGCGCCAGCAGCAGTTCCGGGACAGAGAAGAACACTGAAGCTTTCTTT. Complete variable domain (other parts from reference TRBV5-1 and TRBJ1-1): KAGVTQTPRYLIKTRGQQVTLSCSPISGHRSVSWYQQTPGQGLQFLFEYFSETQRNKGNFPGRFSGRQFSNSRSEMNVSTLELGDSALYLCASSSSGTEKNTEAFFGQGTRLTVV.

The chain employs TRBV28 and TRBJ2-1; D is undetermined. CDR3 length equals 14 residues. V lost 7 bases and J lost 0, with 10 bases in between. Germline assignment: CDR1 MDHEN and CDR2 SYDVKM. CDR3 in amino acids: CASTDGPSYNEQFF. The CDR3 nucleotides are TGTGCCAGCACGGACGGGCCCTCCTACAATGAGCAGTTCTTC.

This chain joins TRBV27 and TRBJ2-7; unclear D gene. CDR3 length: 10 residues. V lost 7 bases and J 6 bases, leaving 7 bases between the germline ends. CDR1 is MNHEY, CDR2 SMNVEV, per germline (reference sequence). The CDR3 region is CASTLSEQYF. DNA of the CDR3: TGTGCCAGCACTCTTAGCGAGCAGTACTTC.

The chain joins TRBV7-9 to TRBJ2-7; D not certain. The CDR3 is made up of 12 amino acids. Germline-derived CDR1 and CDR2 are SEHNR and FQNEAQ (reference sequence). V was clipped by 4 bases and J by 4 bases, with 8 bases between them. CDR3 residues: CASSYQNYEQYF. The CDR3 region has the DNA TGTGCCAGCAGCTACCAGAATTACGAGCAGTACTTC.

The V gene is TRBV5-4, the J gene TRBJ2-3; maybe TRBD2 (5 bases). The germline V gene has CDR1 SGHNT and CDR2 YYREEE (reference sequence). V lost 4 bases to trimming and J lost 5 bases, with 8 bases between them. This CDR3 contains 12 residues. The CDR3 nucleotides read TGTGCCAGCAGCCGGACTGGAGATACGCAGTATTTT. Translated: CASSRTGDTQYF.

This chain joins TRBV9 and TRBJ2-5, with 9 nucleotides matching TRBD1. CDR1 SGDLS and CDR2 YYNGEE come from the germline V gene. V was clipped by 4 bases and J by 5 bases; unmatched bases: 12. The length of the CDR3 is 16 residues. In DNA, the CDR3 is TGTGCCAGCAGCTCGGAGAGGAACAGGGGGCGTGAGACCCAGTACTTC. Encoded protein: CASSSERNRGRETQYF.

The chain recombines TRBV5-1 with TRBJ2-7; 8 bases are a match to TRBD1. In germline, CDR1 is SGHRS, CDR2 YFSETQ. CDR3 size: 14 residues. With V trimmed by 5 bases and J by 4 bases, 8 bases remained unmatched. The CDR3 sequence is CASSPGTGRYEQYF. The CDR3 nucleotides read TGCGCCAGCAGTCCGGGGACAGGTAGATACGAGCAGTACTTC.

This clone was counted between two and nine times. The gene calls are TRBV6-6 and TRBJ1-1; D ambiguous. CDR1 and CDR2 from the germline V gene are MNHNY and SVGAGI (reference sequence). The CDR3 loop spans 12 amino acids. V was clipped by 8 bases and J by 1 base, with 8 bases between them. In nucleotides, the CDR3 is TGTGCCAGCGGAGCCTGGAACACTGAAGCTTTCTTT. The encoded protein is CASGAWNTEAFF.

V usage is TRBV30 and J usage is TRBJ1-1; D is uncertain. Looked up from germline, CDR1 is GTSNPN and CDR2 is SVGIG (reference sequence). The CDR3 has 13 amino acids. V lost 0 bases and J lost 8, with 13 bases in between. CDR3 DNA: TGTGCCTGGAGTGTCGTTTGGGGAGGAGAAGCTTTCTTT. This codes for CAWSVVWGGEAFF.

The CDR3 spells CASNRRGRASGELFF. Here the CDR3 DNA reads TGTGCCAGCAATCGTCGGGGGAGGGCCTCCGGGGAGCTGTTTTTT. This chain connects TRBV27 to TRBJ2-2, with 7 bases matching TRBD2. V shed 7 bases, J shed 6 bases, and the junction held 11 bases outside the gene matches. This CDR3 comprises 15 residues. Germline CDR1 reads MNHEY; CDR2 reads SMNVEV (reference sequence).